Shown below are 5 T cell receptor beta chains from a single sample sequenced in a study of shared clonotypes between healthy human individuals. This table comes from immunoSEQ multiplex PCR, and its TCRdb copy is limited to in-frame clones, with some not included. The sample has about 2.4 million clones, 93% seen once. Material: naive CD4+ T cells from PBMCs. Subset of the sample: CD45RA+ positively selected. The receptors stem from a man between 18 and 35 years old in good health. Some clones in this sample may be carry-over from other donors' samples.

J is TRBJ1-5 and V is TRBV4-1; D remains unclear. This CDR3 contains 15 residues. CDR1 is MGHRA and CDR2 is YSYEKL in the germline V gene. Trimming took off 0 bases at V and 3 bases at J, with 9 bases between the two ends. CDR3 protein: CASSQDGRYNQPQHF. CDR3 nucleotide sequence: TGCGCCAGCAGCCAAGATGGGAGATACAATCAGCCCCAGCATTTT.

Only one count was recorded for this clone. The chain recombines TRBV19 with TRBJ2-5, with 11 bases identical to TRBD1. The germline V gene has CDR1 LNHDA and CDR2 SQIVND (reference sequence). V gave up 10 bases and J gave up 5 bases; unmatched junction bases: 12. The CDR3 extends over 15 amino acids. CDR3 sequence: CATTTGQGARETQYF. DNA of the CDR3: TGTGCCACCACTACCGGACAGGGGGCGCGTGAGACCCAGTACTTC.

CDR3 protein: CAWSVVGVGTEAFF. CDR3 nucleotides: TGTGCCTGGAGTGTAGTGGGGGTTGGCACTGAAGCTTTCTTT. This chain connects TRBV30 to TRBJ1-1; weak D call: TRBD1 (5 bases). V lost 0 bases and J lost 4, with 12 bases in between. There are 14 residues in the CDR3. CDR1 is GTSNPN and CDR2 is SVGIG in the germline V gene (reference sequence).

The chain links TRBV7-2 to TRBJ2-5; a weak D match, TRBD2 (6 bases). This CDR3 is built from 17 residues. V lost 0 bases and J lost 1, with 15 bases in between. Germline CDR1 and CDR2: SGHTA and FQGNSA. The CDR3 sequence is CASSLAGVAAFQETQYF. DNA for the CDR3: TGTGCCAGCAGCTTAGCGGGGGTAGCGGCCTTCCAAGAGACCCAGTACTTC.

This chain links TRBV2 with TRBJ2-1; 8 bases are a match to TRBD1. This CDR3 has 15 residues. V trimming: 5 bases; J trimming: 4 bases; junction bases outside the gene matches: 7. Germline values: CDR1 SNHLY, CDR2 FYNNEI. The chain's CDR3 is CASSPDRVRYNEQFF. In DNA form, the CDR3 reads TGTGCCAGCAGTCCGGACAGGGTAAGGTACAATGAGCAGTTCTTC.